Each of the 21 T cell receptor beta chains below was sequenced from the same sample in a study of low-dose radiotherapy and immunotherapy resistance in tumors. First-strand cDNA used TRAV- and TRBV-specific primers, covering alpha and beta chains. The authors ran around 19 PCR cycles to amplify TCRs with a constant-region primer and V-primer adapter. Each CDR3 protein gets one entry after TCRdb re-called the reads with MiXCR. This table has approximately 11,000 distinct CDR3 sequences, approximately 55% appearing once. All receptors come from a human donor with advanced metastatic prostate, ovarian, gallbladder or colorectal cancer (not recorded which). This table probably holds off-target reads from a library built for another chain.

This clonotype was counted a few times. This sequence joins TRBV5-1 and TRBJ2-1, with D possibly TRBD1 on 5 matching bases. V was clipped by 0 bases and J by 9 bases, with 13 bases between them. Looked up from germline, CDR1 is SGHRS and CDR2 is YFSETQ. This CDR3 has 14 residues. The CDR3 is CASSLGMGLGEQFF. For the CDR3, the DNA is TGCGCCAGCAGCTTGGGTATGGGGCTGGGTGAGCAGTTCTTC.

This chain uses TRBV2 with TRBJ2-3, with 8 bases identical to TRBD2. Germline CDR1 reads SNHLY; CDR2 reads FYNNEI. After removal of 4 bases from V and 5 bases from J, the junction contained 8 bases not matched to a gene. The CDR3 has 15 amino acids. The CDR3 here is CASSGSGSIIDTQYF. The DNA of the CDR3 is TGTGCCAGCAGTGGAAGCGGGAGCATTATAGATACGCAGTATTTT.

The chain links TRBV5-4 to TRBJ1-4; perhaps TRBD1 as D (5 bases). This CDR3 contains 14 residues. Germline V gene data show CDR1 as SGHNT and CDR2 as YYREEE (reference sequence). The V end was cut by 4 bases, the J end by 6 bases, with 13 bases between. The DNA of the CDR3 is TGTGCCAGCAGCCCTCCGGGGCGCGATGAAAAACTGTTTTTT. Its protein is CASSPPGRDEKLFF.

The CDR3 is CASSPPSAYNEQFF. CDR3 DNA: TGTGCCAGCAGTCCTCCTAGCGCTTACAATGAGCAGTTCTTC. This chain joins TRBV6-4 and TRBJ2-1; D is perhaps TRBD2 (6 bases). V was shortened by 5 bases and J by 4 bases, with 12 bases between the two germline ends. The CDR3 spans 14 residues. The germline V gene encodes CDR1 MRHNA and CDR2 SNTAGT.

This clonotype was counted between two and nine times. CDR3 bases: TGTGCCAGCAGCCTTACAGGGGGCAAGGATACGCAGTATTTT. This sequence encodes CASSLTGGKDTQYF. The chain joins TRBV2 to TRBJ2-3, with 9 positions matching TRBD1. There are 14 residues in the CDR3. V was clipped by 6 bases and J by 6 bases; unmatched bases: 7. From germline, CDR1 is SNHLY and CDR2 FYNNEI.

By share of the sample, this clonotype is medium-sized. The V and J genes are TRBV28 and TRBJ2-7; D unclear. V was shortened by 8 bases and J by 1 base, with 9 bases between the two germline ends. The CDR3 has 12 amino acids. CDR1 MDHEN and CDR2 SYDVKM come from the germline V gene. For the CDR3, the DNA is TGTGCCAGCCGTGACATTTCCTACGAGCAGTACTTC. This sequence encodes CASRDISYEQYF.

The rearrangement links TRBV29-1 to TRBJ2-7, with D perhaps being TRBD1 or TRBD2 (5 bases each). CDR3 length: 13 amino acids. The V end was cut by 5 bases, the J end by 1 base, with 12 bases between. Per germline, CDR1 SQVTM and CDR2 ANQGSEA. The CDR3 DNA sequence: TGCAGCGTTAGGGACCGAATATCCTACGAGCAGTACTTC. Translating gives CSVRDRISYEQYF.

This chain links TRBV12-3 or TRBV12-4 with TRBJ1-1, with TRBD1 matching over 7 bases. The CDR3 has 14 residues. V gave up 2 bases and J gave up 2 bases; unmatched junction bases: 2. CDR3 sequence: CASSLRQGNTEAFF. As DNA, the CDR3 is TGTGCCAGCAGTTTAAGACAGGGTAACACTGAAGCTTTCTTT.

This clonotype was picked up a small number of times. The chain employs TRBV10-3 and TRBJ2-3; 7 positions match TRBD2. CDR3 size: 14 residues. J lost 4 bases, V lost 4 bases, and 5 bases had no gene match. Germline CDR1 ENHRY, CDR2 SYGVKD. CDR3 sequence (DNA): TGTGCCATCAGTGGCTACAGCGGGGCAGATACGCAGTATTTT. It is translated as CAISGYSGADTQYF.

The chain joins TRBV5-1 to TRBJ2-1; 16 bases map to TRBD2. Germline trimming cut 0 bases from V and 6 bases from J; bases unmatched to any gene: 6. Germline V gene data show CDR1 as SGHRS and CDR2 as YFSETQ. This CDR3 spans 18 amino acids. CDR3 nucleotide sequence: TGCGCCAGCAGCTTGGCCGGGACTAGCGGGGGGGCGTCCAATGAGCAGTTCTTC. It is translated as CASSLAGTSGGASNEQFF.

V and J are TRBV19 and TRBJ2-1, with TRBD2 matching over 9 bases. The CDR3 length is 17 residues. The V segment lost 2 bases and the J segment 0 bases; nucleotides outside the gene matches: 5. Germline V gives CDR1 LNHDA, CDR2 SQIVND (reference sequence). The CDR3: CASSISQRGASYNEQFF. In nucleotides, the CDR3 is TGTGCCAGTAGTATATCCCAGCGGGGGGCCTCCTACAATGAGCAGTTCTTC.

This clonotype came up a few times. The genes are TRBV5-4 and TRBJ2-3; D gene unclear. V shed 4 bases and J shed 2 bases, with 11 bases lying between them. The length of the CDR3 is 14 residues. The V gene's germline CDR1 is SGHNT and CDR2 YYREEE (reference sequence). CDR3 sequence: CASSSSPSTDTQYF. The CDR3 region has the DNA TGTGCCAGCAGCAGTTCCCCTTCCACAGATACGCAGTATTTT.

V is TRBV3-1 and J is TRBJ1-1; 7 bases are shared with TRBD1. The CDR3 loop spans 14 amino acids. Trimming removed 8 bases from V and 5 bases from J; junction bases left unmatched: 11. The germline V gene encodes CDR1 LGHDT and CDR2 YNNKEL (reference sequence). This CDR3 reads CASWDRGKKTEAFF. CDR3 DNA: TGTGCCAGCTGGGACAGAGGAAAGAAGACTGAAGCTTTCTTT. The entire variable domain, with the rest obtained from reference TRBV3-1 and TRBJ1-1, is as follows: DTAVSQTPKYLVTQMGNDKSIKCEQNLGHDTMYWYKQDSKKFLKIMFSYNNKELIINETVPNRFSPKSPDKAHLNLHINSLELGDSAVYFCASWDRGKKTEAFFGQGTRLTVV.

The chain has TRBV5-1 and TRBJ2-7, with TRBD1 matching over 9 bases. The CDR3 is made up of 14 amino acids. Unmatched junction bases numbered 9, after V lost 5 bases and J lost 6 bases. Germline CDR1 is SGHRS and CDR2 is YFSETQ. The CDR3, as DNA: TGCGCCAGCAGATCTCCCGGGACAGGGCTCGAGCAGTACTTC. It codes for CASRSPGTGLEQYF.

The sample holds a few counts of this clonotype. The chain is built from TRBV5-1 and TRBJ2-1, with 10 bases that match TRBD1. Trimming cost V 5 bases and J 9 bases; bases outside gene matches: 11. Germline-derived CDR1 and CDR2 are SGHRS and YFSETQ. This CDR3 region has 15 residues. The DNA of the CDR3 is TGCGCCAGCAGTTATACGGGACAGGGGTTTGGTGAGCAGTTCTTC. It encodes CASSYTGQGFGEQFF.

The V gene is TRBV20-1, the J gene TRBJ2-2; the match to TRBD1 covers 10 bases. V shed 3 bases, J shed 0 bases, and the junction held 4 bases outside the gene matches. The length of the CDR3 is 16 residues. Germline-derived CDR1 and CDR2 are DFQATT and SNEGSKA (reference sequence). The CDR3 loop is CSASPGTGANTGELFF. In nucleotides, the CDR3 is TGCAGTGCTAGTCCCGGGACAGGGGCGAACACCGGGGAGCTGTTTTTT.

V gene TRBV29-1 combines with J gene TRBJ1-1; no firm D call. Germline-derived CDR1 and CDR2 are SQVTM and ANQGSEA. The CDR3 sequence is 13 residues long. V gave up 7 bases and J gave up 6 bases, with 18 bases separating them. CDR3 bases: TGCAGCGCCGTGGGCTTAGGAGTGGCTGAAGCTTTCTTT. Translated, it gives CSAVGLGVAEAFF.

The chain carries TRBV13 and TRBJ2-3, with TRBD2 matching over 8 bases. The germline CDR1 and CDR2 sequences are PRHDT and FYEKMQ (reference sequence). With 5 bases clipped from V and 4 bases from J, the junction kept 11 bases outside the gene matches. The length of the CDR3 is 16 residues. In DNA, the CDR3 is TGTGCCAGCAGCAAGCAGTCCGGGGGGGCATCAGATACGCAGTATTTT. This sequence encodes CASSKQSGGASDTQYF.

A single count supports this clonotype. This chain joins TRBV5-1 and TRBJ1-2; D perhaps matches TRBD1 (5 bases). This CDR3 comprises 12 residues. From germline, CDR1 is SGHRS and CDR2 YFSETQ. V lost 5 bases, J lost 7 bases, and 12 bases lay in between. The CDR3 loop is CASRMEGVGYTF. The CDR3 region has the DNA TGCGCCAGCAGGATGGAAGGGGTTGGCTACACCTTC. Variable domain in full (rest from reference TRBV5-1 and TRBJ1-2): KAGVTQTPRYLIKTRGQQVTLSCSPISGHRSVSWYQQTPGQGLQFLFEYFSETQRNKGNFPGRFSGRQFSNSRSEMNVSTLELGDSALYLCASRMEGVGYTFGSGTRLTVV.

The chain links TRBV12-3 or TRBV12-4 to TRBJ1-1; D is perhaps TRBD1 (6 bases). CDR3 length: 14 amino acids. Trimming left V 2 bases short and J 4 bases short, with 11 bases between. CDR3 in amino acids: CASSLRQGSTEAFF. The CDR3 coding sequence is TGTGCCAGCAGTTTAAGGCAGGGGAGCACTGAAGCTTTCTTT.

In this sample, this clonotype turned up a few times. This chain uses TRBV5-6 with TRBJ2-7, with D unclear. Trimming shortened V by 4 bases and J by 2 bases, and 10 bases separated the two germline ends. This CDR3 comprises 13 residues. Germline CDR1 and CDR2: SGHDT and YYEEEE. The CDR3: CASSQSPTYEQYF. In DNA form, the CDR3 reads TGTGCCAGCAGCCAGTCCCCCACCTACGAGCAGTACTTC. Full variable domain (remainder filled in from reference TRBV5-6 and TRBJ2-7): DAGVTQSPTHLIKTRGQQVTLRCSPKSGHDTVSWYQQALGQGPQFIFQYYEEEERQRGNFPDRFSGHQFPNYSSELNVNALLLGDSALYLCASSQSPTYEQYFGPGTRLTVT.